Below are 21 T cell receptor beta chains sequenced from a single sample in a study of blood T cell repertoires in COVID-19. Clones were sequenced by immunoSEQ multiplex PCR, and TCRdb holds only the in-frame ones, with some missing. Of a few hundred thousand clones in the sample, around nine tenths were seen once. Sequenced: PBMCs or T cells enriched from blood (not recorded which). These receptor sequences come from a man aged 25 to 40 in a cohort exposed to, infected with or recovered from COVID-19 (not recorded which).

The J gene is TRBJ2-4, the V gene TRBV10-3; D remains unclear. CDR1 and CDR2 (germline): ENHRY, SYGVKD. The CDR3 spans 16 residues. Trimming stripped 3 bases from V and 0 bases from J, with 12 bases between. The DNA of the CDR3 is TGTGCCATCAGTGACCCAGCCCGGGTAGCCAAAAACATTCAGTACTTC. This sequence encodes CAISDPARVAKNIQYF.

The V call is TRBV19, the J call TRBJ2-5; 8 positions match TRBD1. CDR3 length equals 17 residues. J lost 1 base, V lost 4 bases, and 11 bases had no gene match. The germline CDR1 and CDR2 sequences are LNHDA and SQIVND (reference sequence). The CDR3 protein is CASSKGLGTGVQETQYF. The CDR3 region has the DNA TGTGCCAGTAGTAAAGGCCTCGGGACAGGTGTCCAAGAGACCCAGTACTTC. The complete variable domain, with remaining parts taken from reference TRBV19 and TRBJ2-5, reads DGGITQSPKYLFRKEGQNVTLSCEQNLNHDAMYWYRQDPGQGLRLIYYSQIVNDFQKGDIAEGYSVSREKKESFPLTVTSAQKNPTAFYLCASSKGLGTGVQETQYFGPGTRLLVL.

This chain links TRBV6-5 with TRBJ1-1, with 8 bases matching TRBD1. The germline CDR1 and CDR2 sequences are MNHEY and SVGAGI. The J segment lost 6 bases and the V segment lost 7 bases, leaving 13 bases of the junction unmatched. This CDR3 has 15 amino acids. Written as DNA, the CDR3 is TGTGCCAGCAAGGACGATCCACAGGGGGGCCCTGAAGCTTTCTTT. It translates to CASKDDPQGGPEAFF.

The chain is built from TRBV27 and TRBJ2-4; 7 bases map to TRBD2. J was trimmed by 1 base and V by 4 bases; bases with no gene match: 7. Germline assignment: CDR1 MNHEY and CDR2 SMNVEV (reference sequence). This CDR3 is 16 amino acids long. For the CDR3, the DNA is TGTGCCAGCAGTTCGGCGGGAGTTCCGGCCAAAAACATTCAGTACTTC. Its protein is CASSSAGVPAKNIQYF.

The V and J genes are TRBV3-1 (or the pseudogene TRBV3-2) and TRBJ2-7, with 8 bases that match TRBD2. Germline values: CDR1 LGHDT, CDR2 YNNKEL (reference sequence). The CDR3 runs 14 residues. V dropped 2 bases and J dropped 6; count of bases not matched to a gene: 6. The CDR3 sequence: CASSQLAGTAEQYF. The CDR3 nucleotides read TGTGCCAGCAGCCAACTAGCGGGTACGGCCGAGCAGTACTTC.

This clone has a single count. This chain joins TRBV3-1 (or the pseudogene TRBV3-2) and TRBJ1-6; D is uncertain. Germline V gene lookup returns CDR1 LGHDT and CDR2 YNNKEL (reference sequence). This CDR3 is built from 13 residues. V was shortened by 4 bases and J by 5 bases, with 6 bases between the two germline ends. The CDR3 spells CASSPRDNSPLHF. DNA for the CDR3: TGTGCCAGCAGCCCTCGGGATAATTCACCCCTCCACTTT.

The rearrangement uses TRBV5-1 and TRBJ2-3; 9 bases fit TRBD2. The junction had 5 bases not matched to a gene; V was cut back by 0 bases and J by 6 bases. The CDR3 contains 15 residues. Germline lookup yields CDR1 SGHRS and CDR2 YFSETQ. CDR3 in amino acids: CASSLELAGRDTQYF. The CDR3 DNA reads TGCGCCAGCAGCTTGGAGCTAGCGGGGCGTGATACGCAGTATTTT.

This clone was counted once. The V gene is TRBV4-2, the J gene TRBJ2-6; 7 bases match TRBD2. CDR3 length: 17 amino acids. Germline loops: CDR1 LGHNA, CDR2 YNFKEQ. Trimming at V came to 4 bases and at J to 2 bases, leaving 8 bases not matched to a gene. The CDR3 spells CASSPGLGNPGANVLTF. The CDR3 DNA follows: TGTGCCAGCAGCCCAGGACTAGGGAACCCTGGGGCCAACGTCCTGACTTTC.

This sequence joins TRBV6-5 and TRBJ2-1, with TRBD1 as a possible D gene (6 bases). Trimming removed 11 bases from V and 1 base from J, with 15 bases in between. This CDR3 comprises 14 residues. Germline V lookup: CDR1 MNHEY, CDR2 SVGAGI. The CDR3 sequence is CAGPWGQSYNEQFF. The CDR3 DNA follows: TGTGCCGGCCCCTGGGGGCAGTCCTACAATGAGCAGTTCTTC.

This chain links TRBV23-1 with TRBJ1-1; tentatively, D is TRBD1 (6 bases). TRBV23-1 is designated an ORF whose function remains uncertain. This CDR3 is 14 amino acids long. V lost 9 bases to trimming and J lost 1 base, with 15 bases between them. The CDR3 loop reads CASANRARNTEAFF. CDR3 nucleotide sequence: TGCGCCAGTGCGAACAGGGCCAGGAACACTGAAGCTTTCTTT.

The V gene is TRBV5-8, the J gene TRBJ2-3; the match to TRBD2 covers 12 bases. The germline CDR1 and CDR2 sequences are SGHTS and YDEGEE. The length of the CDR3 is 16 residues. V trimming: 4 bases; J trimming: 3 bases; junction bases outside the gene matches: 6. This CDR3 is CASSLGLAGSTDTQYF. Written as DNA, the CDR3 is TGTGCCAGCAGCCTCGGACTAGCGGGGAGTACAGATACGCAGTATTTT.

The rearrangement uses TRBV5-1 and TRBJ2-1; TRBD2 aligns across 10 bases. Trimming at V came to 7 bases and at J to 1 base, leaving 17 bases not matched to a gene. CDR1 is SGHRS and CDR2 is YFSETQ in the germline V gene. The CDR3 consists of 19 residues. CDR3 in DNA: TGCGCCAGCGCTCGGTACAGGGGGACTAGCGCGAGATCCTACAATGAGCAGTTCTTC. This sequence encodes CASARYRGTSARSYNEQFF.

This clone was detected a few times. The chain is built from TRBV6-2 or TRBV6-3 and TRBJ2-1; D might be TRBD2 (5 bases). Germline V gene lookup returns CDR1 MNHEY and CDR2 SVGEGT. With 3 bases removed from V and 7 bases from J, the gap between germline ends came to 13 bases. The length of the CDR3 is 14 residues. CDR3 sequence reads: CASSYSIRRNEQFF. CDR3 nucleotides: TGTGCCAGCAGTTATAGTATCCGGAGGAATGAGCAGTTCTTC.

This chain links TRBV11-2 with TRBJ2-1; maybe TRBD1 (5 bases). V was pared by 5 bases and J by 4 bases, with 9 bases between. The CDR3 has 13 residues. Germline CDR1 is SGHAT and CDR2 is FQNNGV. CDR3 residues: CASSGGQYNEQFF. DNA for the CDR3: TGTGCCAGCAGCGGCGGACAATACAATGAGCAGTTCTTC.

This clone was counted a single time. This chain uses TRBV19 with TRBJ2-7; 7 nucleotides align to TRBD1. The CDR3 length is 14 residues. Germline V CDR1 and CDR2: LNHDA, SQIVND (reference sequence). Unmatched junction bases numbered 4, after V lost 5 bases and J lost 0 bases. The CDR3 DNA reads TGTGCCAGTAGTTTGGCAGGGGGCTCCTACGAGCAGTACTTC. It encodes CASSLAGGSYEQYF.

V and J are TRBV7-2 and TRBJ1-5; D may be TRBD1 (5 bases). The V and J ends lost 0 bases and 0 bases respectively, with 6 bases between them. Per germline, CDR1 SGHTA and CDR2 FQGNSA. This CDR3 contains 15 residues. The CDR3 coding sequence is TGTGCCAGCAGCTTAGCGCAGGGTAGCAATCAGCCCCAGCATTTT. It translates to CASSLAQGSNQPQHF.

The rearrangement links TRBV18 to TRBJ1-2; 9 positions match TRBD1. CDR1 is KGHSH, CDR2 LQKENI, per germline. This CDR3 is 15 amino acids long. Trimming at V came to 4 bases and at J to 8 bases, leaving 11 bases not matched to a gene. The CDR3 nucleotides read TGTGCCAGCTCACAGGGCCGGACAGGGGATTTCGGCTACACCTTC. It translates to CASSQGRTGDFGYTF.

This sequence joins TRBV4-1 and TRBJ2-1, with 11 bases that match TRBD2. Trimming removed 3 bases from V and 8 bases from J; junction bases left unmatched: 18. The germline CDR1 and CDR2 sequences are MGHRA and YSYEKL. This CDR3 has 19 amino acids. The CDR3 is CASSHPKAGGTSGGHEQFF. The CDR3 bases are TGCGCCAGCAGCCATCCAAAGGCGGGCGGCACTAGCGGGGGACATGAGCAGTTCTTC.

This clone was observed a handful of times. The chain couples TRBV6-4 to TRBJ2-2; TRBD1 matches 7 bases. The CDR3 covers 14 residues. The V gene's germline CDR1 is MRHNA and CDR2 SNTAGT. V lost 8 bases, J lost 4 bases, and 7 bases stayed unmatched. This CDR3 reads CASATGASTGELFF. CDR3 DNA sequence: TGTGCCAGCGCTACAGGGGCGTCCACCGGGGAGCTGTTTTTT.

The chain uses TRBV5-1 and TRBJ2-1; 8 nucleotides line up with TRBD2. Germline CDR1 and CDR2: SGHRS and YFSETQ. This CDR3 is 17 amino acids long. V lost 4 bases, J lost 2 bases, and 11 bases stayed unmatched. The CDR3 bases are TGCGCCAGCAGCCCGCTAGCCGCGGGAGGACCCTACAATGAGCAGTTCTTC. This encodes CASSPLAAGGPYNEQFF.

V usage is TRBV11-2 and J usage is TRBJ2-7, with no clear D. V lost 1 base and J lost 2, with 12 bases in between. CDR1 is SGHAT, CDR2 FQNNGV, per germline. The CDR3 is 15 amino acids. CDR3 in DNA: TGTGCCAGCAGCTTAGTATGGGCCCGAACCTACGAGCAGTACTTC. Protein product: CASSLVWARTYEQYF.